A selection of T cell receptor beta chains follows, all from one sample in a study of blood T cell repertoires in COVID-19. Clones were read by immunoSEQ multiplex PCR, and TCRdb kept only the in-frame ones, dropping some. In the table there are some 230,000 clones, 80% to 90% of which are singletons. The specimen was PBMCs or T cells enriched from blood (not recorded which). The source is a young woman in a cohort exposed to, infected with or recovered from COVID-19 (not recorded which). The CDR3 runs from the conserved cysteine through the conserved F or W. The D gene is left open where the match is weak. Only some rows state a clone size, as once, few, many or a class for expanded clones.

cdr3_nt cdr3_aa clone_size v_call d_call j_call
TGTGCCAGCAGTTTATCCCGGGGGGAGCTGTTTTTT CASSLSRGELFF NA TRBV28 NA TRBJ2-2
TGTGCCTGGAACAGGGATAGCAATCAGCCCCAGCATTTT CAWNRDSNQPQHF NA TRBV30 NA TRBJ1-5
TGTGCCAGCAGTCTGATGGGAGGTGCGAATGAAGCTTTCTTT CASSLMGGANEAFF NA TRBV27 NA TRBJ1-1
TGTGCCAGCAGCTATACCGGGACTACCCCCGAGCAGTACTTC CASSYTGTTPEQYF NA TRBV11-2 TRBD2 TRBJ2-7
TGCAGCGTCCGGGGGCAGGGGGAATGGGCTTTCTTT CSVRGQGEWAFF NA TRBV29-1 TRBD1 TRBJ1-1
TGTGCCAGCAGCCTGCTTTCGAGTAACTCCGGGGAGCTGTTTTTT CASSLLSSNSGELFF NA TRBV7-2 NA TRBJ2-2
TGTGCCATCAGTGAGTCCACCGGGAGAAGACAAGAGACCCAGTACTTC CAISESTGRRQETQYF NA TRBV10-3 NA TRBJ2-5
TGTGCCAGCAGCCCAGGGACAAGGGTTAGTGACTATGGCTACACCTTC CASSPGTRVSDYGYTF NA TRBV7-8 NA TRBJ1-2
TGTGCCATCAGTGGCCAACCCTCGGTCGGGATCTACGAGCAGTACTTC CAISGQPSVGIYEQYF NA TRBV10-3 NA TRBJ2-7
TGTGCCAGCAGCCCCCCGTGGGGACTTAGCACAGATACGCAGTATTTT CASSPPWGLSTDTQYF NA TRBV14 NA TRBJ2-3
TGTGCCAGCAGCTTAGTGGCTAGCCTCAACGAGCAGTACTTC CASSLVASLNEQYF once TRBV7-8 NA TRBJ2-7
TGTGCCAGCAGCTTAGTGTTCTCCTCTGGGGCCAACGTCCTGACTTTC CASSLVFSSGANVLTF NA TRBV7-2 NA TRBJ2-6
TGCAGCGCGCTAGCGGGGGACGTTCTGAACACCGGGGAGCTGTTTTTT CSALAGDVLNTGELFF NA TRBV29-1 TRBD2 TRBJ2-2
TGTGCCAGCAGTCCAGGGTTTTCCTACAATGAGCAGTTCTTC CASSPGFSYNEQFF NA TRBV6-4 NA TRBJ2-1
TGTGCCAGCAGCCGGACAGGGTCCGGGTACACAGATACGCAGTATTTT CASSRTGSGYTDTQYF NA TRBV11-2 TRBD1 TRBJ2-3
TGTGCCAGCAGCGTAACCCCTGCGGGGGGAAGAAATGAGCAGTTCTTC CASSVTPAGGRNEQFF NA TRBV9 TRBD2 TRBJ2-1
TGTGCCAGCAGTTTAGCGGGGGGATACGAGCAGTACTTC CASSLAGGYEQYF NA TRBV12-3/TRBV12-4 NA TRBJ2-7
TGTGCCAGCAGCCAACAGAGTCCGGACAGTAAGGACCTCCACTTT CASSQQSPDSKDLHF NA TRBV3-1/TRBV3-2 NA TRBJ1-6
TGTGCCACCAGCTTCCAGTCGCCGGGGAATTCACCCCTCCACTTT CATSFQSPGNSPLHF NA TRBV15 NA TRBJ1-6
TGTGCCAGCAGCTTACTTAGCGGGACGGCGAACACCGGGGAGCTGTTTTTT CASSLLSGTANTGELFF once TRBV11-2 TRBD2 TRBJ2-2
TGTGCCAGCAGTACTCGATCAGGGGTAGATACGCAGTATTTT CASSTRSGVDTQYF once TRBV27 NA TRBJ2-3
TGCGCCAGCAGCTTGGACAGGGTTGGCGGGGAGCTGTTTTTT CASSLDRVGGELFF NA TRBV5-1 NA TRBJ2-2
TGTGCCAGCAGCACCCAACAGGGGCTGGATGGCTACACCTTC CASSTQQGLDGYTF NA TRBV2 TRBD1 TRBJ1-2
TGCGCCAGCAATCAGGGGGCCGTCGATGAGCAGTTCTTC CASNQGAVDEQFF NA TRBV5-1 TRBD1 TRBJ2-1
TGTGCCAGCACCCCGGGACAGCCGTCGGGCTACACCTTC CASTPGQPSGYTF NA TRBV28 TRBD1 TRBJ1-2
TGTGCCAGCAGTTTATTACCGGGACAGGGACATAGCAATCAGCCCCAGCATTTT CASSLLPGQGHSNQPQHF NA TRBV28 TRBD1 TRBJ1-5
TGTGCCAGCAGCGTAGAATTAGGAACACCAAGACTAGCGGGAGACGTCCCCAATGAGCAGTTCTTC CASSVELGTPRLAGDVPNEQFF NA TRBV9 TRBD2 TRBJ2-1
TGTGCCAGCAACTATAGACAAGGGGATTATGGCTACACCTTC CASNYRQGDYGYTF NA TRBV6-5 NA TRBJ1-2
TGTGCCAGCAGTGAAGCCCCAGGGGGCTATGGCTACACCTTC CASSEAPGGYGYTF NA TRBV6-1 TRBD1 TRBJ1-2
TGTGCCAGCTCAAGGGACAGGGACTATGGCTACACCTTC CASSRDRDYGYTF NA TRBV18 TRBD1 TRBJ1-2
TGTGCCTGGAGCAGGGACAGGCGGAACTATGGCTACACCTTC CAWSRDRRNYGYTF NA TRBV30 TRBD1 TRBJ1-2
TGTGCCAGCAGCCCAACCCCCGATCGGGACACCATATATTTT CASSPTPDRDTIYF NA TRBV9 NA TRBJ1-3
TGTGCCAGCAGCCCCGATATCAGTGGAGGGCGGTCAGGCTACACCTTC CASSPDISGGRSGYTF NA TRBV7-9 NA TRBJ1-2
TGTGCCAGCAGCGTATGGGACAGGGGCGGAGACACCATATATTTT CASSVWDRGGDTIYF NA TRBV9 TRBD1 TRBJ1-3
TGTGCCAGCAGCCAGGACAGGTTGACTGAAGCTTTCTTT CASSQDRLTEAFF NA TRBV14 TRBD1 TRBJ1-1
TGCAGTGCTAGTCATGCAGGGGGGCCAGGCAATCAGCCCCAGCATTTT CSASHAGGPGNQPQHF NA TRBV20-1 TRBD1 TRBJ1-5
TGCGCCAGCAGTGATTACAGGGCCCGGGGCACTGAAGCTTTCTTT CASSDYRARGTEAFF NA TRBV10-2 NA TRBJ1-1
TGTGCCAGCAGCCCCCGGGACAGGGGTTCAAATTCACCCCTCCACTTT CASSPRDRGSNSPLHF once TRBV7-8 TRBD1 TRBJ1-6
TGTGCCTGGAGTGGATTACCGACAGGGGCCTATGGCTACACCTTC CAWSGLPTGAYGYTF NA TRBV30 TRBD1 TRBJ1-2
TGTGCCAGTAGTACTCAGGGGGCTAGCGGGAGCCAGTACGAGCAGTACTTC CASSTQGASGSQYEQYF NA TRBV19 TRBD2 TRBJ2-7
TGCGCCAGCAGACCCACAGGGGGAAACACCATATATTTT CASRPTGGNTIYF NA TRBV5-1 NA TRBJ1-3
TGTGCCAGCAGAGTAAGGGACAGGGGAGGTTCACCCCTCCACTTT CASRVRDRGGSPLHF NA TRBV27 TRBD1 TRBJ1-6
TGTGCCTCCCATGACAGCCTCACCCCCTCTGGGGCCAACGTCCTGACTTTC CASHDSLTPSGANVLTF NA TRBV2 NA TRBJ2-6
TGTGCCAGCAGTTACCGGACTTCCTATGGCTACACCTTC CASSYRTSYGYTF once TRBV6-5 NA TRBJ1-2
TGTGCCACCAGCAGAGATCGGATGGGGGGGATCACAGATACGCAGTATTTT CATSRDRMGGITDTQYF NA TRBV15 TRBD2 TRBJ2-3
TGCGCCAGCAGTGCCGCCGGAGATTATTCACCCCTCCACTTT CASSAAGDYSPLHF once TRBV10-2 NA TRBJ1-6
TGTGCCAGCAGCTTAATAGCGGGGCTCCGAGGAGATACGCAGTATTTT CASSLIAGLRGDTQYF NA TRBV7-8 TRBD2 TRBJ2-3
TGTGCCAGCAAGAGACAGGGGGCCAGCGGCGAGCAGTACTTC CASKRQGASGEQYF NA TRBV28 TRBD1 TRBJ2-7
TGTGCCAGCAGCCCCGGTCCTGAGTTCGCTGAAGCTTTCTTT CASSPGPEFAEAFF NA TRBV5-8 NA TRBJ1-1
TGTGCCACCAGTGAAGACGGGAGACAGGGGGGTGGCTACACCTTC CATSEDGRQGGGYTF NA TRBV24-1 TRBD1 TRBJ1-2
TGTGCCAGCAGCTTAGATCCTAGCCGCGAGCAGTACTTC CASSLDPSREQYF NA TRBV7-9 NA TRBJ2-7
TGTGCCAGCAGCTGGGCCTGGATGAGCTCCTACGAGCAGTACTTC CASSWAWMSSYEQYF once TRBV11-2 NA TRBJ2-7
TGCAGCGCAGGGAGTCACGGCTACACCTTC CSAGSHGYTF NA TRBV29-1 NA TRBJ1-2
TGCGCCAGCAGCCGGGGACAGGGGAATCAGCCCCAGCATTTT CASSRGQGNQPQHF NA TRBV5-1 TRBD1 TRBJ1-5
TGCGCCAGCAGCCAAGATAAGGGCAGGGCTGGTGGCTACACCTTC CASSQDKGRAGGYTF NA TRBV4-1 NA TRBJ1-2
TGTGCCAGCAGCCCAGAGGCGCTATACACTGAAGCTTTCTTT CASSPEALYTEAFF NA TRBV7-9 NA TRBJ1-1
TGTGCCAGTAGTTATAGAAGCAATCAGCCCCAGCATTTT CASSYRSNQPQHF NA TRBV19 NA TRBJ1-5
TGCGCCAGCAGCTTTAAACAGGGAATTTTGCGCGAGCAGTACTTC CASSFKQGILREQYF NA TRBV5-1 NA TRBJ2-7
TGCAGCGCATGCTGCTGGGGCTCGGAACTCGGGGAGCTGTTTTTT CSACCWGSELGELFF once TRBV29-1 NA TRBJ2-2